This T cell receptor (beta chain) was identified during a study of blood T cell repertoires in COVID-19. Study-wide background: T cells, B-cell-depleted T cells, or PBMCs provided the cDNA or gDNA that served as material.

This table comes from immunoSEQ multiplex PCR, and its TCRdb copy is limited to in-frame clones, with some not included. The table lists around 280,000 clones, just under 90% of them singletons, with approximately 10% in the top ten. The CDR3 extends over 17 amino acids. V dropped 5 bases and J dropped 4; count of bases not matched to a gene: 15. The V gene's germline CDR1 is SGHVS and CDR2 FQNEAQ. The TCR sequence derives from a woman younger than 45 with COVID-19, enrolled during active disease. The chain is built from TRBV7-8 and TRBJ2-7; 9 nucleotides agree with TRBD1. Sequenced input: peripheral blood. The CDR3 DNA sequence: TGTGCCAGCAGCAGGGGACAGGGACAGAGGATTAGTTACGAGCAGTACTTC. Translation: CASSRGQGQRISYEQYF.